These T cell receptor beta chains were read from a single sample in a study of T cells in Graves' hyperthyroidism and ophthalmopathy. TCRdb used MiXCR to reprocess the multiplex PCR reads, holding one entry per CDR3 protein. The data contain roughly 96,000 distinct CDR3 sequences, 51% of them singletons. The sample comprised blood. These receptors were obtained from a woman between 35 and 50 years old with Graves' hyperthyroidism. Both conserved end residues are part of each CDR3. The D gene is left open where the match is weak. Only part of the rows carry a size: once, few, many, or a class if the clone is expanded.

j_gene: TRBJ1-5
v_gene: TRBV9
abundance: -
d_gene: -
CDR3aa: CASSQGAGFDQPQHF
CDR3nt: TGTGCCAGCAGCCAAGGGGCAGGGTTCGATCAGCCCCAGCATTTT

j_gene: TRBJ2-3
v_gene: TRBV12-3/TRBV12-4
abundance: many
d_gene: TRBD2
CDR3aa: CASRLTSGRADTQYF
CDR3nt: TGTGCCAGCAGGCTGACTAGCGGGAGAGCAGATACGCAGTATTTT

j_gene: TRBJ1-1
v_gene: TRBV7-2
abundance: many
d_gene: -
CDR3aa: CASSAQVGVSEAFF
CDR3nt: TGTGCCAGCAGCGCACAGGTTGGGGTTTCTGAAGCTTTCTTT

j_gene: TRBJ1-2
v_gene: TRBV27
abundance: -
d_gene: TRBD1
CDR3aa: CASGRDRGPLGYGYTF
CDR3nt: TGTGCCAGCGGGAGGGACAGGGGGCCCCTTGGCTATGGCTACACCTTC

j_gene: TRBJ2-3
v_gene: TRBV6-5
abundance: -
d_gene: -
CDR3aa: CATDTQYF
CDR3nt: TGTGCCACAGATACGCAGTATTTT

j_gene: TRBJ1-2
v_gene: TRBV20-1
abundance: -
d_gene: TRBD1
CDR3aa: CSAVTGQGTYGYTF
CDR3nt: TGCAGTGCTGTGACCGGACAGGGAACATATGGCTACACCTTC

j_gene: TRBJ2-5
v_gene: TRBV25-1
abundance: many
d_gene: -
CDR3aa: CASSEWAAGQTQYF
CDR3nt: TGTGCCAGCAGTGAATGGGCAGCCGGCCAGACCCAGTACTTC

j_gene: TRBJ2-7
v_gene: TRBV7-2
abundance: many
d_gene: TRBD1
CDR3aa: CASSWDREAEQYF
CDR3nt: TGTGCCAGCAGCTGGGACAGGGAAGCCGAGCAGTACTTC

j_gene: TRBJ1-2
v_gene: TRBV20-1
abundance: -
d_gene: -
CDR3aa: CSAYHPQRHRGSYGYTF
CDR3nt: TGCAGTGCTTATCACCCACAGCGACATAGGGGTAGCTATGGCTACACCTTC

j_gene: TRBJ2-7
v_gene: TRBV7-8
abundance: -
d_gene: -
CDR3aa: CASSPLESFSEQYF
CDR3nt: TGTGCCAGCAGTCCCCTAGAAAGCTTCAGCGAGCAGTACTTC

j_gene: TRBJ2-3
v_gene: TRBV6-6
abundance: many
d_gene: TRBD2
CDR3aa: CASSWGEGLGADTQYF
CDR3nt: TGTGCCAGCAGTTGGGGCGAGGGACTAGGAGCAGATACGCAGTATTTT

j_gene: TRBJ2-3
v_gene: TRBV29-1
abundance: many
d_gene: TRBD2
CDR3aa: CSVAGLAGRIDTQYF
CDR3nt: TGCAGCGTCGCGGGACTAGCGGGTAGGATAGATACGCAGTATTTT

j_gene: TRBJ2-6
v_gene: TRBV9
abundance: -
d_gene: TRBD1
CDR3aa: CASRMTGGSGANVLTF
CDR3nt: TGTGCCAGCAGGATGACAGGGGGCTCTGGGGCCAACGTCCTGACTTTC

j_gene: TRBJ1-1
v_gene: TRBV5-1
abundance: many
d_gene: TRBD1
CDR3aa: CASSNDRGQGNTEAFF
CDR3nt: TGCGCCAGCAGCAACGACAGGGGGCAGGGGAACACTGAAGCTTTCTTT

j_gene: TRBJ2-2
v_gene: TRBV2
abundance: many
d_gene: -
CDR3aa: CASSGHSNTGELFF
CDR3nt: TGTGCCAGCAGTGGACACTCGAACACCGGGGAGCTGTTTTTT

j_gene: TRBJ2-3
v_gene: TRBV5-4
abundance: few
d_gene: TRBD2
CDR3aa: CASSFSGRALSTDTQYF
CDR3nt: TGTGCCAGCAGCTTTAGCGGGAGGGCCTTGAGCACAGATACGCAGTATTTT

j_gene: TRBJ2-2
v_gene: TRBV20-1
abundance: many
d_gene: -
CDR3aa: CSASQGSDTGELFF
CDR3nt: TGCAGTGCTTCGCAGGGTTCGGACACCGGGGAGCTGTTTTTT

j_gene: TRBJ2-3
v_gene: TRBV10-3
abundance: -
d_gene: TRBD2
CDR3aa: CAMAGGGRSDTQYF
CDR3nt: TGTGCCATGGCCGGGGGGGGGCGATCGGATACGCAGTATTTT

j_gene: TRBJ1-1
v_gene: TRBV9
abundance: many
d_gene: -
CDR3aa: CASSASGTSNTEAFF
CDR3nt: TGTGCCAGCAGCGCCTCCGGGACATCGAACACTGAAGCTTTCTTT

j_gene: TRBJ2-5
v_gene: TRBV20-1
abundance: -
d_gene: -
CDR3aa: CSAGDLDRETQYF
CDR3nt: TGCAGTGCTGGAGACCTTGACCGGGAGACCCAGTACTTC

j_gene: TRBJ1-6
v_gene: TRBV27
abundance: -
d_gene: TRBD1
CDR3aa: CASKRQGAIGYSPLHF
CDR3nt: TGTGCCAGCAAGCGACAGGGGGCAATCGGTTATTCACCCCTCCACTTT

j_gene: TRBJ2-5
v_gene: TRBV7-2
abundance: once
d_gene: -
CDR3aa: CAGSLQGGRQETQYF
CDR3nt: TGTGCCGGCAGCTTACAGGGCGGGCGGCAAGAGACCCAGTACTTC

j_gene: TRBJ1-5
v_gene: TRBV20-1
abundance: many
d_gene: -
CDR3aa: CSAGDWGNQPQHF
CDR3nt: TGCAGTGCAGGAGATTGGGGAAATCAGCCCCAGCATTTT

j_gene: TRBJ1-1
v_gene: TRBV7-9
abundance: -
d_gene: -
CDR3aa: CASSLGQWTEAFF
CDR3nt: TGTGCCAGCAGCTTAGGGCAGTGGACTGAAGCTTTCTTT

j_gene: TRBJ2-2
v_gene: TRBV25-1
abundance: -
d_gene: TRBD2
CDR3aa: CASRRGLAGRTTGELFF
CDR3nt: TGTGCCAGCAGGCGGGGACTAGCGGGACGAACGACCGGGGAGCTGTTTTTT

j_gene: TRBJ2-2
v_gene: TRBV27
abundance: -
d_gene: -
CDR3aa: CASSSIGQGELFF
CDR3nt: TGTGCCAGCAGCTCCATCGGACAGGGGGAGCTGTTTTTT

j_gene: TRBJ2-2
v_gene: TRBV6-5
abundance: many
d_gene: TRBD1
CDR3aa: CASSGTGGLNGELFF
CDR3nt: TGTGCCAGCAGTGGGACAGGGGGCCTGAACGGGGAGCTGTTTTTT

j_gene: TRBJ1-2
v_gene: TRBV29-1
abundance: -
d_gene: -
CDR3aa: CSSQDGGSYGYTF
CDR3nt: TGCAGCAGCCAAGACGGGGGGAGCTATGGCTACACCTTC

j_gene: TRBJ1-2
v_gene: TRBV7-2
abundance: many
d_gene: TRBD1
CDR3aa: CASSQVETGSLYGYTF
CDR3nt: TGTGCCAGCAGCCAAGTGGAGACAGGGAGTCTCTATGGCTACACCTTC

j_gene: TRBJ2-7
v_gene: TRBV20-1
abundance: -
d_gene: -
CDR3aa: CSYSAQTGNEQYF
CDR3nt: TGCAGTTACTCAGCTCAAACGGGGAACGAGCAGTACTTC

j_gene: TRBJ1-2
v_gene: TRBV10-3
abundance: -
d_gene: -
CDR3aa: CAISPIQGNYGYTF
CDR3nt: TGTGCCATCAGTCCTATACAAGGAAACTATGGCTACACCTTC

j_gene: TRBJ2-5
v_gene: TRBV10-3
abundance: -
d_gene: TRBD2
CDR3aa: CAISEPQGTSGRPEETQYF
CDR3nt: TGTGCCATCAGTGAGCCTCAGGGGACTAGCGGGAGACCGGAGGAGACCCAGTACTTC

j_gene: TRBJ1-1
v_gene: TRBV7-9
abundance: many
d_gene: TRBD1
CDR3aa: CASSYITGGSMNTEAFF
CDR3nt: TGTGCCAGCAGCTACATCACAGGGGGCTCTATGAACACTGAAGCTTTCTTT

j_gene: TRBJ1-2
v_gene: TRBV9
abundance: many
d_gene: -
CDR3aa: CASSRRGLGHLFGYTF
CDR3nt: TGTGCCAGCAGCCGGAGAGGTCTGGGGCATCTTTTTGGCTACACCTTC

j_gene: TRBJ2-7
v_gene: TRBV6-6
abundance: many
d_gene: -
CDR3aa: CASRDYEQYF
CDR3nt: TGTGCCAGCAGGGACTACGAGCAGTACTTC

j_gene: TRBJ2-1
v_gene: TRBV2
abundance: -
d_gene: -
CDR3aa: CANSPLLRQSYNEQFF
CDR3nt: TGTGCCAACAGCCCACTACTGAGACAGAGCTACAATGAGCAGTTCTTC

j_gene: TRBJ2-7
v_gene: TRBV7-2
abundance: once
d_gene: -
CDR3aa: CASTLQQSFYKRYF
CDR3nt: TGTGCCAGCACCTTACAGCAGAGCTTCTACAAGCGGTACTTC

j_gene: TRBJ1-4
v_gene: TRBV12-3/TRBV12-4
abundance: many
d_gene: TRBD1
CDR3aa: CASSRDRGREKLFF
CDR3nt: TGTGCCAGCAGCCGGGACAGGGGCCGGGAAAAACTGTTTTTT

j_gene: TRBJ1-5
v_gene: TRBV7-6
abundance: -
d_gene: TRBD1
CDR3aa: CASSLDRGIEVQPQHF
CDR3nt: TGTGCCAGCAGCCTCGACAGGGGAATCGAGGTTCAGCCCCAGCATTTT